Presented here are 4 T cell receptor beta chains from one specimen sequenced in a study of blood T cell repertoires in COVID-19. Measured with immunoSEQ multiplex PCR; TCRdb has only the in-frame clones, and not every one. Of 45,000 to 55,000 clones listed, approximately 90% are singletons. Sequences were obtained from peripheral blood. The receptors come from a man at least 80 years old with acute or convalescent COVID-19.

The rearrangement links TRBV12-3 or TRBV12-4 to TRBJ1-5; weak D call: TRBD1 (6 bases). The CDR3 sequence is 13 residues long. The V and J ends lost 1 base and 7 bases respectively, with 8 bases between them. The CDR3 region is CASSLDRVQPQHF. The CDR3, as DNA: TGTGCCAGCAGTTTAGACAGGGTACAGCCCCAGCATTTT.

This clone was observed a single time. This same CDR3 is encoded by further DNA sequences in the sample. The V and J genes are TRBV5-1 and TRBJ1-5; D gene ambiguous. Trimming stripped 0 bases from V and 3 bases from J, with 4 bases between. Germline V gene data show CDR1 as SGHRS and CDR2 as YFSETQ. The CDR3 is 13 amino acids. The CDR3 nucleotides are TGCGCCAGCAGCTTGGGGCTCAATCAGCCCCAGCATTTT. The encoded protein is CASSLGLNQPQHF.

The rearrangement joins TRBV7-9 to TRBJ2-7; the D gene is possibly TRBD1 (5 bases). From germline, CDR1 is SEHNR and CDR2 FQNEAQ (reference sequence). The CDR3 loop spans 15 amino acids. V gave up 0 bases and J gave up 11 bases, with 20 bases separating them. CDR3 region: CASSLALGHWTREYF. CDR3 nucleotides: TGTGCCAGCAGCTTAGCCCTTGGTCACTGGACAAGAGAGTACTTC. The full variable domain, rest sourced from reference TRBV7-9 and TRBJ2-7, is DTGVSQNPRHKITKRGQNVTFRCDPISEHNRLYWYRQTLGQGPEFLTYFQNEAQLEKSRLLSDRFSAERPKGSFSTLEIQRTEQGDSAMYLCASSLALGHWTREYFGPGTRLTVT.

V and J are TRBV11-3 and TRBJ2-7, with 10 bases fitting TRBD2. This CDR3 region has 15 residues. Looked up from germline, CDR1 is SGHNT and CDR2 is YENEEA. The ends lost 3 bases at V and 2 bases at J; junction bases unmatched: 4. The CDR3 coding sequence is TGTGCCAGCAGCTTGAGAACTAGCGGGGCCTACGAGCAGTACTTC. It is translated as CASSLRTSGAYEQYF.